The T cell receptor beta chain under discussion was sequenced for a study of blood T cells in healthy people across ages. The study, taken as a whole, reports: Considered underestimates were the diversity estimates obtained from one million T cells. The donors' CMV status was not determined, possibly confounding changes in expanded clonotypes. PBMCs that were unsorted prevented a conclusive naive versus antigen-experienced comparison.

Germline loops: CDR1 MNHEY, CDR2 SVGAGI. V was trimmed by 5 bases and J by 5 bases, leaving 19 bases between them. CDR3 length: 15 amino acids. A sample-barcoded 5' primer and a J-beta primer mix were used in a second PCR of roughly 6 to 11 cycles. TCRdb processed the 5' RACE reads anew with MiXCR; each CDR3 protein has one entry. This sample has about 1.5 million distinct CDR3 sequences; approximately 42% occur once, and the top ten carry about 3.8%. This clonotype appeared a few times. Its antigen is unidentified. The receptor was derived from a woman aged 18-35 years in good health. The chain combines TRBV6-5 with TRBJ2-7; D not certain. The material sequenced was blood. CDR3 sequence reads: CASSTLSSGVHEQYF. CDR3 in DNA: TGTGCCAGCAGTACCTTGAGTTCGGGTGTCCACGAGCAGTACTTC.